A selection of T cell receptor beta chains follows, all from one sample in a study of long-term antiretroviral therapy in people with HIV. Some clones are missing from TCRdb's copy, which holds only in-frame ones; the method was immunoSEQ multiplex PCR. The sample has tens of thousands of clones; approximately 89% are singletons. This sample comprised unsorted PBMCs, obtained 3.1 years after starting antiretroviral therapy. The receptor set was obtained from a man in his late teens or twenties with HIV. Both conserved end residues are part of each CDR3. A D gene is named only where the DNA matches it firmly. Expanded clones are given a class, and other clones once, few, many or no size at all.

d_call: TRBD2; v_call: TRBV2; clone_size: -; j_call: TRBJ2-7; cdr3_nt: TGTGCCAGCAGTGCGGGGACTACCTACGAGCAGTACTTC; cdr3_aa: CASSAGTTYEQYF
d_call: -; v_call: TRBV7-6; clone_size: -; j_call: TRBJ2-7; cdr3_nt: TGTGCCAGCAGCTTAAGGGCTGGGCAGAGCTACGAGCAGTACTTC; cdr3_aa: CASSLRAGQSYEQYF
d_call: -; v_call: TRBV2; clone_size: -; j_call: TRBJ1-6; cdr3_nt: TGTGCCAGCAGGGTTGGTGAGGGAAATTCACCCCTCCACTTT; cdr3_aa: CASRVGEGNSPLHF
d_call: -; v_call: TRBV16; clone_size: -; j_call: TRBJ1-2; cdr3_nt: TGTGCCAGCAGCCAAAACGAAAATGGCTACACCTTC; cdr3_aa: CASSQNENGYTF
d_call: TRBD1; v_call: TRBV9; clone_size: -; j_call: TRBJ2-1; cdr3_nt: TGTGCCAGCAGCGCCCGGGACAGGGCCTACAATGAGCAGTTCTTC; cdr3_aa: CASSARDRAYNEQFF
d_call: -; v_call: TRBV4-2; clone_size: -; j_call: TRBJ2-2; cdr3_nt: TGTGCCAGCAGCCAAGCCCGAGGTGGGACCGGGGAGCTGTTTTTT; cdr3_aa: CASSQARGGTGELFF
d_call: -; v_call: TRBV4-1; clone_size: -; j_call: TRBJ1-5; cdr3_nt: TGCGCCAGCAGCCAAGAACCGGGGTGGGGGACTCAGCCCCAGCATTTT; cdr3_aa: CASSQEPGWGTQPQHF
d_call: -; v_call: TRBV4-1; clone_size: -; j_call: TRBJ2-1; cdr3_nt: TGCGCCAGCAGCCAAGTTACCGGACTCCGGAACAATGAGCAGTTCTTC; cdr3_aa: CASSQVTGLRNNEQFF
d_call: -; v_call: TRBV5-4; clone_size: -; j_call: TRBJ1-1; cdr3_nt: TGTGCCAGCGAAGGGCTTGGCACTGAAGCTTTCTTT; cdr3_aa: CASEGLGTEAFF
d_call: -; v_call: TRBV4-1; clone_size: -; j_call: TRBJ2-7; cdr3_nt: TGCGCCAGCAGCCAAGCACAGGGCTCCTACGAGCAGTACTTC; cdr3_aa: CASSQAQGSYEQYF
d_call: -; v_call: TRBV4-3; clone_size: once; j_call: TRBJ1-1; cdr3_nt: TGCGCCAGCAGCCAAGCGGGATCTACTGAAGCTTTCTTT; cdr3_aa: CASSQAGSTEAFF
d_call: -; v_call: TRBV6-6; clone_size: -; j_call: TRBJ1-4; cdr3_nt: TGTGCCAGCCGCTGGGAACTGAGCGAAAAACTGTTTTTT; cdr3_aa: CASRWELSEKLFF
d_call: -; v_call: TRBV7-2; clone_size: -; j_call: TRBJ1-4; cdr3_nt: TGTGCCAGCAGCCCTGACGGGACGAATAATGAAAAACTGTTTTTT; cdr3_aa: CASSPDGTNNEKLFF
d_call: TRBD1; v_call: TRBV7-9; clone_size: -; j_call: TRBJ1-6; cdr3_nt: TGTGCCAGCAGCCACGGACAGGGGGCTTCACCCCTCCACTTT; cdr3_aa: CASSHGQGASPLHF
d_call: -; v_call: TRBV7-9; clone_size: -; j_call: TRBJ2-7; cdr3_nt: TGTGCCAGCAGCTCAACTCAGGGGGGGACCTACGAGCAGTACTTC; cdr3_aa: CASSSTQGGTYEQYF